Each of the 17 T cell receptor beta chains below was sequenced from the same sample in a study of blood T cell repertoires in COVID-19. Repertoires were generated with immunoSEQ multiplex PCR, while TCRdb's copy carries only in-frame clones and drops some. The repertoire includes 280,000 or so clones, around 88% of them detected once, and 6.9% sits in the top ten. Input material: peripheral blood. Receptors originate from a woman aged 25 to 39 who had recovered from COVID-19.

This clone was detected a few times. The J gene is TRBJ1-3, the V gene TRBV7-8; D is uncertain. This CDR3 comprises 13 residues. In germline, CDR1 is SGHVS, CDR2 FQNEAQ. V shed 0 bases and J shed 6 bases, with 6 bases lying between them. The CDR3 DNA sequence: TGTGCCAGCAGCTTAGCCGAACTAAACACCATATATTTT. Protein sequence: CASSLAELNTIYF. The full variable domain, completed using reference TRBV7-8 and TRBJ1-3, is GAGVSQSPRYKVAKRGQDVALRCDPISGHVSLFWYQQALGQGPEFLTYFQNEAQLDKSGLPSDRFFAERPEGSVSTLKIQRTQQEDSAVYLCASSLAELNTIYFGEGSWLTVV.

V and J are TRBV5-1 and TRBJ1-1; TRBD1 agrees at 8 bases. This CDR3 spans 12 amino acids. The trim removed 5 bases at V and 7 bases at J, leaving 4 bases unmatched. Germline V gives CDR1 SGHRS, CDR2 YFSETQ. The CDR3 spells CASRPGTGEAFF. Here the CDR3 DNA reads TGCGCCAGCAGACCCGGGACAGGTGAAGCTTTCTTT.

This clone was seen more than once but under ten times. This chain connects TRBV3-1 (or the pseudogene TRBV3-2) to TRBJ2-3; D is perhaps TRBD2 (5 bases). The CDR3 sequence is 15 residues long. The V and J ends lost 4 bases and 0 bases respectively, with 11 bases between them. Germline loops: CDR1 LGHDT, CDR2 YNNKEL (reference sequence). CDR3 DNA: TGTGCCAGCAGCCCCAGAGGGTTAAGCACAGATACGCAGTATTTT. Its protein is CASSPRGLSTDTQYF.

The chain joins TRBV7-9 to TRBJ1-6; D not certain. The CDR3 has 13 residues. V dropped 7 bases and J dropped 0 bases, with 4 bases sitting between them. Germline CDR1 and CDR2: SEHNR and FQNEAQ (reference sequence). The CDR3 loop reads CASNSSYNSPLHF. The CDR3 DNA reads TGTGCCAGCAACAGCTCCTATAATTCACCCCTCCACTTT.

The rearrangement joins TRBV5-6 to TRBJ2-6, with unresolved D. This CDR3 has 14 amino acids. Germline V lookup: CDR1 SGHDT, CDR2 YYEEEE. V was clipped by 4 bases and J by 3 bases, with 8 bases between them. The CDR3 spells CASSVRSGANVLTF. CDR3 nucleotide sequence: TGTGCCAGCAGCGTAAGGAGTGGGGCCAACGTCCTGACTTTC.

V gene TRBV5-1 combines with J gene TRBJ1-4; D may be TRBD1 (5 bases). V lost 0 bases and J lost 8, with 11 bases in between. Germline V gene sequence: CDR1 SGHRS, CDR2 YFSETQ. This CDR3 is built from 14 residues. CDR3 sequence (DNA): TGCGCCAGCAGCTTGGCCCCGGGGGTGGAAAAACTGTTTTTT. Its translation: CASSLAPGVEKLFF.

With regard to this clone: Distinct nucleotide sequences in the sample also encode this CDR3. This chain connects TRBV15 to TRBJ1-4; D is perhaps TRBD1 (6 bases). The ends were cut back, 0 bases at V and 2 bases at J, with 10 bases in the middle. The CDR3 spans 16 residues. Germline CDR1 LNHNV, CDR2 YYDKDF (reference sequence). CDR3 in DNA: TGTGCCACCAGCAGAGATAGAGGGGGTACTAATGAAAAACTGTTTTTT. As protein: CATSRDRGGTNEKLFF.

The genes are TRBV3-1 (or the pseudogene TRBV3-2) and TRBJ2-1; 9 bases match TRBD2. CDR1 is LGHDT and CDR2 is YNNKEL in the germline V gene (reference sequence). The V and J ends lost 4 bases and 2 bases, in that order; junction bases with no gene match: 9. The CDR3 is 17 residues long. The CDR3: CASSLRGASGAYNEQFF. The DNA for the CDR3 is TGTGCCAGCAGCCTCCGGGGCGCTAGCGGGGCCTACAATGAGCAGTTCTTC.

This sequence joins TRBV24-1 and TRBJ1-1; D is possibly TRBD1 (6 bases). The CDR3 contains 12 residues. CDR1 is KGHDR, CDR2 SFDVKD, per germline. Trimming shortened V by 6 bases and J by 3 bases, and 7 bases separated the two germline ends. The CDR3 region has the DNA TGTGCCACCAGTAAGGGGGACACTGAAGCTTTCTTT. Translation: CATSKGDTEAFF.

The CDR3 region has the DNA TGTGCCACCAGCAAAAGGACAGGGGGTAGGGTGGACGAGCAGTACTTC. This translates into CATSKRTGGRVDEQYF. The chain recombines TRBV15 with TRBJ2-7; 10 nucleotides match TRBD1. Trimming at V came to 4 bases and at J to 5 bases, leaving 11 bases not matched to a gene. Germline-derived CDR1 and CDR2 are LNHNV and YYDKDF (reference sequence). The CDR3 loop spans 16 amino acids. Together with reference TRBV15 and TRBJ2-7, the CDR3 gives the full variable domain: DAMVIQNPRYQVTQFGKPVTLSCSQTLNHNVMYWYQQKSSQAPKLLFHYYDKDFNNEADTPDNFQSRRPNTSFCFLDIRSPGLGDTAMYLCATSKRTGGRVDEQYFGPGTRLTVT.

The chain joins TRBV7-2 to TRBJ1-3; 8 positions match TRBD1. After removal of 4 bases from V and 2 bases from J, the junction contained 4 bases not matched to a gene. This CDR3 has 15 residues. Germline V gene lookup returns CDR1 SGHTA and CDR2 FQGNSA. Here the CDR3 DNA reads TGTGCCAGCAGCTCTAGACAGGGGCCTGGAAACACCATATATTTT. Protein sequence: CASSSRQGPGNTIYF. The full variable domain, with the rest looked up from reference TRBV7-2 and TRBJ1-3, is GAGVSQSPSNKVTEKGKDVELRCDPISGHTALYWYRQSLGQGLEFLIYFQGNSAPDKSGLPSDRFSAERTGGSVSTLTIQRTQQEDSAVYLCASSSRQGPGNTIYFGEGSWLTVV.

The rearrangement uses TRBV9 and TRBJ1-3, with D tentatively TRBD1 (6 bases). V lost 2 bases to trimming and J lost 1 base, with 10 bases between them. The CDR3 runs 15 residues. From germline, CDR1 is SGDLS and CDR2 YYNGEE. The DNA of the CDR3 is TGTGCCAGCAGCGTGGCAGGGGCATCTGGAAACACCATATATTTT. Translated, it gives CASSVAGASGNTIYF.

The chain couples TRBV18 to TRBJ1-1, with 10 nucleotides matching TRBD1. V lost 5 bases, J lost 4 bases, and 13 bases stayed unmatched. Germline V CDR1 and CDR2: KGHSH, LQKENI. The CDR3 consists of 17 residues. The CDR3 sequence is CASSEVMQRTGGTEAFF. The CDR3 nucleotides are TGTGCCAGCTCAGAAGTCATGCAGAGGACAGGGGGCACTGAAGCTTTCTTT.

The chain links TRBV27 to TRBJ1-1; 7 bases are a match to TRBD1. Germline V gene data show CDR1 as MNHEY and CDR2 as SMNVEV (reference sequence). CDR3 length equals 13 residues. Trimming took 2 bases from V and 8 from J; bases not matched to a gene: 5. CDR3 sequence reads: CASSLRTGVEAFF. CDR3 sequence (DNA): TGTGCCAGCAGTTTACGTACAGGGGTGGAAGCTTTCTTT.

The chain has TRBV5-4 and TRBJ1-6, with D perhaps matching TRBD1 (5 bases). Germline-derived CDR1 and CDR2 are SGHNT and YYREEE (reference sequence). V was cut by 0 bases and J by 6 bases, with 10 bases left in between. The CDR3 runs 15 residues. CDR3 DNA sequence: TGTGCCAGCAGCTTGGAATTCAGGGCTAATTCACCCCTCCACTTT. It specifies CASSLEFRANSPLHF.

J is TRBJ2-7 and V is TRBV9; TRBD1 agrees at 9 bases. The germline CDR1 and CDR2 sequences are SGDLS and YYNGEE. The ends lost 0 bases at V and 5 bases at J; junction bases unmatched: 15. CDR3 size: 18 residues. The CDR3 sequence: CASSVDGRLRDRAHEQYF. CDR3 nucleotide sequence: TGTGCCAGCAGCGTAGACGGAAGACTTAGGGACAGGGCCCACGAGCAGTACTTC.

This chain uses TRBV30 with TRBJ1-2; D is possibly TRBD1 (6 bases). With 4 bases removed from V and 8 bases from J, the gap between germline ends came to 14 bases. This CDR3 contains 12 residues. Germline loops: CDR1 GTSNPN, CDR2 SVGIG (reference sequence). CDR3 sequence: CAWKGEGEGYTF. CDR3 DNA: TGTGCCTGGAAGGGGGAGGGCGAGGGCTACACCTTC. The full variable domain, with the rest looked up from reference TRBV30 and TRBJ1-2, is SQTIHQWPATLVQPVGSPLSLECTVEGTSNPNLYWYRQAAGRGLQLLFYSVGIGQISSEVPQNLSASRPQDRQFILSSKKLLLSDSGFYLCAWKGEGEGYTFGSGTRLTVV.